This T cell receptor (beta chain) was recorded in a study of CXCR3-negative and CXCR3-positive naive CD8 T cells. The study, taken as a whole, reports: Naive cells positive for CXCR3 carried more hydrophobic TRB CDR3s than CXCR3-negative ones. Naive subsets were similarly diverse, while memory CD8+ repertoires were much less diverse.

All TRB cDNA libraries came from 5' RACE performed with UMI labels. No DNA is given; TCRdb re-called the 5' RACE reads and lists each CDR3 protein once. This sample's table reports 130,000 to 150,000 distinct CDR3 sequences. The CDR3 is 16 amino acids. Germline CDR1 and CDR2: SGHDN and FVKESK. To note about this clonotype: Its cognate antigen is unknown.

V and J are TRBV14 and TRBJ2-1. The sequence came from a human donor in good health. Some clones in this sample may be carry-over from other donors' samples. Material: naive CXCR3+ CD8+ T cells from blood. Subset: CD45RO-CCR7+CD27+CD95- naive CD8+ T cells expressing CXCR3 (TNR3+). CDR3: CDSSPASGFSYNEQFF.